The table lists the clone carrying this T cell receptor beta chain with a few counts. Its antigen remains unknown. The data belong to a study of T cell repertoires in cytomegalovirus infection. The wider study: Through public TCR beta signatures, both CMV infection and matching HLA type were indicated. Findings of the study overall: Cumulative frequency (of public TCR beta family members) identified carriers of CMV plus the relevant HLA. Clonotypes of TCR beta that were HLA-C-restricted and CMV-specific dominated the ex vivo response.

The length of the CDR3 is 17 residues. Germline V gene data show CDR1 as MNHEY and CDR2 as SVGAGI. Deletions cut 0 bases from V and 9 bases from J, with 18 bases between. TCRdb redid the calling of the reads with MiXCR, one entry per CDR3 protein. This table has fewer than 550,000 distinct CDR3 sequences, approximately 33% appearing once. The chain carries TRBV6-5 and TRBJ1-6, with D tentatively TRBD1 (6 bases). The receptor's source is a human donor in good health (CMV status not recorded). Some clones in this sample may be carry-over from other donors' samples. Sequencing was carried out using PBMCs. The CDR3 coding sequence is TGTGCCAGCAGTTACTCGCCCTCAACAGGGACGAGTTCACCCCTCCACTTT. This sequence encodes CASSYSPSTGTSSPLHF.